This TCR beta chain comes out of a study of blood T cell dynamics during melanoma immunotherapy. Looking at the study overall: First-line therapy was either pembrolizumab or nivolumab with ipilimumab for metastatic melanoma.

Time point of the sample: week 3, after first cycle of checkpoint inhibitor. The data were produced by immunoSEQ multiplex PCR, yet TCRdb's version contains in-frame clones alone and is incomplete. The sample has 25,000 to 35,000 clones; around four fifths are singletons. The CDR3 length is 17 residues. CDR1 and CDR2 (germline): MRHNA, SNTAGT. V dropped 6 bases and J dropped 2 bases, with 22 bases sitting between them. The TCR was taken from a human donor with melanoma. Sequencing used blood, obtained from a patient treated with checkpoint blockade. J is TRBJ1-2 and V is TRBV6-4; possibly TRBD1 for D (5 bases). The CDR3 bases are TGTGCCAGCAGGGGGCTCCCCATTACTGAGCCCAACTATGGCTACACCTTC. Its protein is CASRGLPITEPNYGYTF.